The 7 T cell receptor beta chains reported below all come from one sample, sequenced in a study of T cell repertoires in cytomegalovirus infection. TCRdb redid the calling of the reads with MiXCR, one entry per CDR3 protein. The sample yields approximately 770,000 distinct CDR3 sequences, 25% to 30% seen once. Their specific antigens are unknown. Sequencing was performed on cultured CD8+ T cells from PBMCs, taken from culture after CMV antigen stimulation. The receptors originated from a human donor in good health (CMV status not recorded). Some clones in this sample may be carry-over from other donors' samples.

This clonotype came up a few times. This chain links TRBV7-6 with TRBJ2-1; TRBD2 aligns across 11 bases. After removal of 4 bases from V and 8 bases from J, the junction contained 7 bases not matched to a gene. The CDR3 runs to 15 residues. Germline V CDR1 and CDR2: SGHVS, FNYEAQ. CDR3 in amino acids: CASSSRLAGWYEQFF. CDR3 nucleotide sequence: TGTGCCAGCAGCTCCCGACTAGCGGGGTGGTATGAGCAGTTCTTC.

The chain joins TRBV27 to TRBJ2-7; 7 bases are a match to TRBD1. Losses at the gene ends were 5 bases for V and 5 bases for J; bases not matched to a gene: 6. The CDR3 runs to 13 residues. Germline CDR1 is MNHEY and CDR2 is SMNVEV (reference sequence). DNA for the CDR3: TGTGCCAGCAGTCCGACAGGGATCCACGAGCAGTACTTC. It encodes CASSPTGIHEQYF.

The rearrangement uses TRBV20-1 and TRBJ2-3, with 8 bases that match TRBD2. The length of the CDR3 is 14 residues. Germline values: CDR1 DFQATT, CDR2 SNEGSKA (reference sequence). J was trimmed by 2 bases and V by 6 bases; bases with no gene match: 7. For the CDR3, the DNA is TGCAGTGCGGACCCGGGGGGGACCACAGATACGCAGTATTTT. It encodes CSADPGGTTDTQYF.

Many counts were recorded for this clonotype. The V and J genes are TRBV7-2 and TRBJ2-5; 8 bases are a match to TRBD2. Trimming at V came to 5 bases and at J to 2 bases, leaving 7 bases not matched to a gene. Germline V lookup: CDR1 SGHTA, CDR2 FQGNSA. There are 15 residues in the CDR3. The CDR3 loop reads CASSRTSRTQETQYF. In nucleotides, the CDR3 is TGTGCCAGCAGCCGGACTAGCCGTACTCAAGAGACCCAGTACTTC.

This clonotype was observed a few times. The chain joins TRBV28 to TRBJ1-2; D is unresolved. The CDR3 has 14 residues. Trimming pared 5 bases from V and 1 base from J, leaving 11 bases between. Germline CDR1 is MDHEN and CDR2 is SYDVKM. The CDR3 sequence: CASSIRTGNYGYTF. The CDR3 DNA follows: TGTGCCAGCAGTATTCGGACGGGTAACTATGGCTACACCTTC.

This clonotype was counted a few times. The gene calls are TRBV19 and TRBJ1-5, with 8 bases aligning to TRBD1. CDR1 and CDR2 from the germline V gene are LNHDA and SQIVND (reference sequence). The CDR3 covers 14 residues. V was pared by 6 bases and J by 4 bases, with 5 bases of the junction left unmatched. The CDR3 region has the DNA TGTGCCAGTAGCTGGGGACAGGTGAATCAGCCCCAGCATTTT. This encodes CASSWGQVNQPQHF.

The sample holds a few counts of this clonotype. The V call is TRBV11-3, the J call TRBJ1-1, with TRBD1 matching over 7 bases. The trim removed 4 bases at V and 1 base at J, leaving 6 bases unmatched. There are 15 residues in the CDR3. CDR1 is SGHNT and CDR2 is YENEEA in the germline V gene. This CDR3 reads CASSSRSGGNTEAFF. The CDR3 DNA reads as TGTGCCAGCAGCTCCCGTTCAGGGGGGAACACTGAAGCTTTCTTT.